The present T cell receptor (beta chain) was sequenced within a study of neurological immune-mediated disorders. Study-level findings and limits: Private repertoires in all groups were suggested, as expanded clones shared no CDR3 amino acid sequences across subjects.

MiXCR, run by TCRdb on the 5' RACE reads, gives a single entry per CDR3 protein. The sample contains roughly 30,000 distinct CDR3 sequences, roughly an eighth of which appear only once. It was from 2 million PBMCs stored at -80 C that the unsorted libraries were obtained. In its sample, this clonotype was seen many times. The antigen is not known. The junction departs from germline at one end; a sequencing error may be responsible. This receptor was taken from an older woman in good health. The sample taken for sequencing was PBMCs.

This chain's CDR3 is CASSWDAGAF. In DNA form, the CDR3 reads TGTGCCAGCAGCTGGGACGCAGGAGCCTTC. The chain couples TRBV5-6 to TRBJ1-2, with a weak D call TRBD1 (5 bases). There are 10 residues in the CDR3. Germline V gene lookup returns CDR1 SGHDT and CDR2 YYEEEE.